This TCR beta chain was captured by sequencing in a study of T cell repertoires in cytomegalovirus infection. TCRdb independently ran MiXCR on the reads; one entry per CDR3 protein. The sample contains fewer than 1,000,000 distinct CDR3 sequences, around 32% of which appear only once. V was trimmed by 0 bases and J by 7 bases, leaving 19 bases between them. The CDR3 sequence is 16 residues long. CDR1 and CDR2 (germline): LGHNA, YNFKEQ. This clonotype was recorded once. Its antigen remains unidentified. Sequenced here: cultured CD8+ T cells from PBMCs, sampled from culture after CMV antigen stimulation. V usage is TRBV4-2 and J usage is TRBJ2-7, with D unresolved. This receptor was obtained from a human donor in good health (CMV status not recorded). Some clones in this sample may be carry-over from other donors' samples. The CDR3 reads CASSQDPLETYLEQYF. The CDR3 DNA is TGTGCCAGCAGCCAAGATCCACTGGAGACCTATCTAGAGCAGTACTTC.